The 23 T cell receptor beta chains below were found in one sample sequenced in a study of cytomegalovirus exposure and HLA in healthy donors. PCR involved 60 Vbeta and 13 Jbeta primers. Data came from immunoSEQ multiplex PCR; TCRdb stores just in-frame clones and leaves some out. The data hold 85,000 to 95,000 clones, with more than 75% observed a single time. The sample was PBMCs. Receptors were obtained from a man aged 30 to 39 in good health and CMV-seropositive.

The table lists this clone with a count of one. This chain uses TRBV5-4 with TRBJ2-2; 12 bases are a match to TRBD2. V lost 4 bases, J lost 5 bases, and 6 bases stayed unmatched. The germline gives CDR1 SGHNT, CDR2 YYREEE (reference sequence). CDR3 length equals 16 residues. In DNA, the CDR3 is TGTGCCAGCAGCCGACTAGCGGGAGAAGGGACCGGGGAGCTGTTTTTT. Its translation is CASSRLAGEGTGELFF.

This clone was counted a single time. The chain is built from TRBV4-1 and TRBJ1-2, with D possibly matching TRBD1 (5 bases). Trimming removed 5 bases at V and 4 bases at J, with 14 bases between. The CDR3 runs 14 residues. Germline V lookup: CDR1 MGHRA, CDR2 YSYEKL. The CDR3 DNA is TGCGCCAGCAGCGCAGGGATGATTGGCTATGGCTACACCTTC. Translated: CASSAGMIGYGYTF.

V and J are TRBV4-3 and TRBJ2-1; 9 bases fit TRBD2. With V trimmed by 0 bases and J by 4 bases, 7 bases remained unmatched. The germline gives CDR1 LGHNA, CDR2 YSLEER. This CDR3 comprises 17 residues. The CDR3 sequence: CASSQDTGGRAYNEQFF. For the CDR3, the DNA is TGCGCCAGCAGCCAAGATACTGGCGGGAGGGCGTACAATGAGCAGTTCTTC.

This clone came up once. CDR3 residues: CASSQMGVELFF. CDR3 DNA: TGTGCCAGCAGCCAAATGGGCGTGGAACTGTTTTTT. The chain joins TRBV6-5 to TRBJ1-4; no clear D gene. The V end lost 6 bases, the J end lost 12 bases, and 14 bases lay between the germline ends. The CDR3 runs 12 residues. Germline CDR1 MNHEY, CDR2 SVGAGI.

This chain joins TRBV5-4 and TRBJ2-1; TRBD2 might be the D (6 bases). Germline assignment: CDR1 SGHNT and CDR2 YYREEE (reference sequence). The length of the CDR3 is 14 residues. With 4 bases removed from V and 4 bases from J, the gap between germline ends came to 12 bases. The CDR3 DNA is TGTGCCAGCAGCCCCCACGGGAGATACAATGAGCAGTTCTTC. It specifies CASSPHGRYNEQFF. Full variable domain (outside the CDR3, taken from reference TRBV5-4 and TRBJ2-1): ETGVTQSPTHLIKTRGQQVTLRCSSQSGHNTVSWYQQALGQGPQFIFQYYREEENGRGNFPPRFSGLQFPNYSSELNVNALELDDSALYLCASSPHGRYNEQFFGPGTRLTVL.

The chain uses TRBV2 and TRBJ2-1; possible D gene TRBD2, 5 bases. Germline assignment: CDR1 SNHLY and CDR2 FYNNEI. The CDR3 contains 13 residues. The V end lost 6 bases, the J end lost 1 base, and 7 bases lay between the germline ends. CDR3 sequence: CASRAESYNEQFF. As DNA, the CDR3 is TGTGCCAGCAGAGCGGAGTCCTACAATGAGCAGTTCTTC.

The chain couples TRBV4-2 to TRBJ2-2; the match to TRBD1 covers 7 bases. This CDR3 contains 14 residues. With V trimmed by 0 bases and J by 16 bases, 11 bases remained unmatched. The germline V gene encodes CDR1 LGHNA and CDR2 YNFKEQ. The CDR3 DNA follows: TGTGCCAGCAGCCAAGATTTAGGGGGCGAGAGGAGGTTTTTT. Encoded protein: CASSQDLGGERRFF.

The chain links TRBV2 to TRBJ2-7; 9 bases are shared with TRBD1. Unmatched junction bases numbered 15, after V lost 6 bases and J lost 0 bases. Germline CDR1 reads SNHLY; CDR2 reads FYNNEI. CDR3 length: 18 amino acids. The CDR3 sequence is CASRVYLGQGRSSYEQYF. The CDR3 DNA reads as TGTGCCAGCAGGGTCTACCTGGGACAGGGTAGGAGCTCCTACGAGCAGTACTTC. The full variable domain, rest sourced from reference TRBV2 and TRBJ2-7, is EPEVTQTPSHQVTQMGQEVILRCVPISNHLYFYWYRQILGQKVEFLVSFYNNEISEKSEIFDDQFSVERPDGSNFTLKIRSTKLEDSAMYFCASRVYLGQGRSSYEQYFGPGTRLTVT.

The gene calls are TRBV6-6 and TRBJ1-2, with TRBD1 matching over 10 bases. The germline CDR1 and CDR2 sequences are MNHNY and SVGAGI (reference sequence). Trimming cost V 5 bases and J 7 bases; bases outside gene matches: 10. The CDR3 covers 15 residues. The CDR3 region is CASSMTGGAIAGYTF. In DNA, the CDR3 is TGTGCCAGCAGTATGACAGGGGGCGCGATCGCTGGCTACACCTTC.

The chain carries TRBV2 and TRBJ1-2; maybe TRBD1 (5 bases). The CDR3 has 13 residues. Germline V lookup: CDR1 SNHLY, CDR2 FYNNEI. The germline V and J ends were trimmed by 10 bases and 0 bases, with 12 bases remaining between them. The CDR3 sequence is CATVDSPNYGYTF. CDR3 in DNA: TGTGCCACCGTAGACAGCCCTAACTATGGCTACACCTTC.

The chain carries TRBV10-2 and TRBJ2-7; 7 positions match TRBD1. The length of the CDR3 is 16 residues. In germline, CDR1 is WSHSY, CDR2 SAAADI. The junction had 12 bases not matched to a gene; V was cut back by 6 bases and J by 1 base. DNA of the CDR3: TGCGCCAGCAGGTTTCCTCCGGGACAGTCATCCTACGAGCAGTACTTC. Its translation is CASRFPPGQSSYEQYF.

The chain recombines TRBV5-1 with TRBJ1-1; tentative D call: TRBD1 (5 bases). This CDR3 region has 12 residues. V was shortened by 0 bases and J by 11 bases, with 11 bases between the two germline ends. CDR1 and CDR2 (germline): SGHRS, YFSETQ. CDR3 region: CASSLAGRDAFF. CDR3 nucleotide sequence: TGCGCCAGCAGCTTGGCCGGGAGGGACGCTTTCTTT.

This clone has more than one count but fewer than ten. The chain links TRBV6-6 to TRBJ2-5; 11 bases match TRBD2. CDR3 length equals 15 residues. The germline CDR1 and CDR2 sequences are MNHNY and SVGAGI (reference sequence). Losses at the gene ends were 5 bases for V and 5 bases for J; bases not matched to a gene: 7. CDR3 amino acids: CASSKISGRAETQYF. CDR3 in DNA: TGTGCCAGCAGTAAAATTAGCGGGAGGGCGGAGACCCAGTACTTC.

The CDR3 here is CASSETSEYNEQFF. CDR3 DNA: TGTGCCAGCAGTGAAACTAGCGAATACAATGAGCAGTTCTTC. The J gene is TRBJ2-1, the V gene TRBV6-4; 7 positions agree with TRBD2. In germline, CDR1 is MRHNA, CDR2 SNTAGT. This CDR3 has 14 residues. The V gene end was trimmed by 3 bases and the J gene end by 4 bases; junction bases not matched to a gene: 3.

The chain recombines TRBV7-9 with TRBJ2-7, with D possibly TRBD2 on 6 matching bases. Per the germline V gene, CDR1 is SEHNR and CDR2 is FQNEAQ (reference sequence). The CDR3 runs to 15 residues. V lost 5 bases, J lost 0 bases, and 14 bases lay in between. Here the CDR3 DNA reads TGTGCCAGCAGCCGAAGTGGGGGGTCCTCCTACGAGCAGTACTTC. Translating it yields CASSRSGGSSYEQYF.

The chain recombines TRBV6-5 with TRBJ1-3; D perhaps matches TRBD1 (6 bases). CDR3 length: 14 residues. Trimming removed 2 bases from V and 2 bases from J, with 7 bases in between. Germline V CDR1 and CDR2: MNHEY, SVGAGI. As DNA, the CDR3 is TGTGCCAGCAGTTACGGGACAACTGGAAACACCATATATTTT. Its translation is CASSYGTTGNTIYF.

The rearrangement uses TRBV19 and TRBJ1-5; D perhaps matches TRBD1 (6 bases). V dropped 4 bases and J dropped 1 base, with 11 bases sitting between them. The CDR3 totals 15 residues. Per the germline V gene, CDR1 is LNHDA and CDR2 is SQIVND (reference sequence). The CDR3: CASSTSGASNQPQHF. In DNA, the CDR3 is TGTGCCAGTAGTACGTCAGGGGCCAGCAATCAGCCCCAGCATTTT.

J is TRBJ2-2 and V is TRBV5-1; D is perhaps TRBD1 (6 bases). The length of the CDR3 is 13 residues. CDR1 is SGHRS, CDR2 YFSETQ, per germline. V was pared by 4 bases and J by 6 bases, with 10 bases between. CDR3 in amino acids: CASSRTGSGELFF. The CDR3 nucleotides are TGCGCCAGCAGCCGAACAGGGTCCGGGGAGCTGTTTTTT.

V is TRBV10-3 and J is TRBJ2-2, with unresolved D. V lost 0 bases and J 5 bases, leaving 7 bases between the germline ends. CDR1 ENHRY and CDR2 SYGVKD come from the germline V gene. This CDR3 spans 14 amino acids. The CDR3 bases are TGTGCCATCAGTGAGTCCCAAATGACCGGGGAGCTGTTTTTT. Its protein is CAISESQMTGELFF.

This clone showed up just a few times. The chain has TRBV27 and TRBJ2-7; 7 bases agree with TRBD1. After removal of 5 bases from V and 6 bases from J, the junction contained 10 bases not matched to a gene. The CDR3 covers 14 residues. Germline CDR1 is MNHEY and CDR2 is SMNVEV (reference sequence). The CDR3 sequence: CASSPGQWSGEQYF. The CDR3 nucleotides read TGTGCCAGCAGTCCGGGACAGTGGTCTGGCGAGCAGTACTTC.

The CDR3 bases are TGTGCCAGCAGCTTAGAGCGTCGATCCTACGAGCAGTACGTC. Its translation is CASSLERRSYEQYV. The gene calls are TRBV13 and TRBJ2-7; D unclear. V was trimmed by 1 base and J by 1 base, leaving 8 bases between them. Germline loops: CDR1 PRHDT, CDR2 FYEKMQ (reference sequence). There are 14 residues in the CDR3.

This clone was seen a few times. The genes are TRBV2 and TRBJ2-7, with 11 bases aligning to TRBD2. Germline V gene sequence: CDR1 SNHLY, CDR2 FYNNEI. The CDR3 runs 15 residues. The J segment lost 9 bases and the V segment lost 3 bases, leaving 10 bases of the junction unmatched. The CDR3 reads CASSDPRASGGTQYV. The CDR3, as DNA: TGTGCCAGCAGTGACCCGAGGGCTAGCGGGGGGACGCAGTACGTC.

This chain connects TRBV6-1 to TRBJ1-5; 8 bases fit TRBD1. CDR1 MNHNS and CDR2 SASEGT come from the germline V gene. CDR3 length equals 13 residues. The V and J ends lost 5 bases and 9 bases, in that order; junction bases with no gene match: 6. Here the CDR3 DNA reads TGTGCCAGCAGTTTTGGACAGGGACGGCCCCAGCATTTT. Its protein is CASSFGQGRPQHF.